What follows are 26 T cell receptor beta chains derived from one specimen sequenced in a study of shared clonotypes between healthy human individuals (dated by TCRdb to the early 2020s). Library preparation was by the immunoSEQ multiplex PCR assay. In its TCRdb copy, this immuneACCESS table keeps in-frame sequences only and misses some clones. Where compared with another copy, unresolved V genes explain less than half of these, and the others have no known cause. This sample comprises roughly 720,000 clones, around 90% of them detected only once. More than 30% of the sample comes from the top ten. The specimen sequenced was memory CD8+ T cells from PBMCs. The meaning of the sample's cell subset or site label: CD45RO+ cells pooled with CCR7-negative TemRA cells. These receptors originate from a man younger than 30 in good health. Some clones in this sample may be carry-over from other donors' samples.

CDR3 sequence (DNA): TGTGCCAGCAGCTCCCCCGGGCTAGCTGGCGACACCGGGGAGCTGTTTTTT. Translated: CASSSPGLAGDTGELFF. The chain links TRBV9 to TRBJ2-2; D might be TRBD2 (5 bases). The V gene's germline CDR1 is SGDLS and CDR2 YYNGEE. Trimming took 4 bases from V and 3 from J, leaving 19 bases between them. CDR3 length equals 17 residues.

The rearrangement uses TRBV4-2 and TRBJ2-5; TRBD1 aligns across 7 bases. The J call is in doubt because the DNA end fits TRBJ2-7 better. CDR1 LGHNA and CDR2 YNFKEQ come from the germline V gene. The CDR3 consists of 16 residues. The CDR3 sequence is CASSQGSWDSSYEQYF. The CDR3 coding sequence is TGTGCCAGCAGCCAAGGTAGTTGGGACAGCTCCTACGAGCAGTACTTC.

This chain links TRBV27 with TRBJ2-1; a possible D gene is TRBD2 (5 bases). The germline V and J ends were trimmed by 4 bases and 5 bases, with 21 bases remaining between them. The CDR3 sequence is 17 residues long. The germline CDR1 and CDR2 sequences are MNHEY and SMNVEV (reference sequence). The CDR3, as DNA: TGTGCCAGCAGTTCACCCGGCGACTATCCCATCCACAATGAGCAGTTCTTC. Translating it yields CASSSPGDYPIHNEQFF.

The rearrangement links TRBV5-4 to TRBJ2-7; D may be TRBD2 (6 bases). The length of the CDR3 is 13 residues. Germline-derived CDR1 and CDR2 are SGHNT and YYREEE (reference sequence). V gave up 4 bases and J gave up 0 bases, with 8 bases separating them. The CDR3 DNA reads TGTGCCAGCAGCGCGGGGTTCTCCTACGAGCAGTACTTC. This codes for CASSAGFSYEQYF.

This sequence joins TRBV5-1 and TRBJ2-1, with 9 bases aligning to TRBD2. CDR3 length equals 18 residues. Losses at the gene ends were 3 bases for V and 6 bases for J; bases not matched to a gene: 16. The germline V gene encodes CDR1 SGHRS and CDR2 YFSETQ. The CDR3 loop reads CASSSRLAVRGEGNEQFF. The CDR3 DNA is TGCGCCAGCAGCTCCCGACTAGCGGTAAGGGGAGAGGGCAATGAGCAGTTCTTC.

V is TRBV11-2 and J is TRBJ2-1; perhaps TRBD2 as D (5 bases). There are 15 residues in the CDR3. Trimming removed 1 base at V and 2 bases at J, with 9 bases between. CDR1 SGHAT and CDR2 FQNNGV come from the germline V gene. This chain's CDR3 is CASSLVDLAYNEQFF. CDR3 nucleotide sequence: TGTGCCAGCAGCTTAGTGGACTTAGCCTACAATGAGCAGTTCTTC.

The rearrangement uses TRBV6-1 and TRBJ2-1; TRBD2 matches 10 bases. The trim removed 7 bases at V and 9 bases at J, leaving 9 bases unmatched. CDR1 and CDR2 (germline): MNHNS, SASEGT. The CDR3 contains 14 residues. The chain's CDR3 is CASKWLAGVVEQFF. As DNA, the CDR3 is TGTGCCAGCAAGTGGCTAGCGGGAGTGGTTGAGCAGTTCTTC.

In this sample, this clone turned up once. The gene calls are TRBV6-1 and TRBJ1-2; tentatively, D is TRBD1 (5 bases). Trimming cost V 1 base and J 8 bases, with 14 bases left between them. CDR1 and CDR2 from the germline V gene are MNHNS and SASEGT. The CDR3 is 14 residues long. The CDR3 sequence: CASSEELRGIGYTF. The DNA for the CDR3 is TGTGCCAGCAGTGAAGAATTACGGGGCATCGGCTACACCTTC.

In this sample, this clone turned up once. The chain carries TRBV25-1 and TRBJ1-2; maybe TRBD1 (6 bases). The CDR3 loop spans 14 amino acids. With 6 bases removed from V and 5 bases from J, the gap between germline ends came to 16 bases. CDR1 is MGHDK, CDR2 SYGVNS, per germline. CDR3 amino acids: CASRGPGTLYGYTF. DNA of the CDR3: TGTGCCAGCAGGGGACCCGGGACACTTTATGGCTACACCTTC.

As concerns this clone: Other DNA sequences in the same sample also yield this CDR3. The chain employs TRBV9 and TRBJ2-7, with TRBD2 identical over 10 bases. CDR1 SGDLS and CDR2 YYNGEE come from the germline V gene. The CDR3 sequence is 14 residues long. V trimming: 2 bases; J trimming: 2 bases; junction bases outside the gene matches: 1. CDR3 nucleotide sequence: TGTGCCAGCAGCGTCAGCGGGAGGGCCTACGAGCAGTACTTC. Translating gives CASSVSGRAYEQYF.

This chain links TRBV29-1 with TRBJ2-7; possibly TRBD2 for D (6 bases). Germline CDR1 SQVTM, CDR2 ANQGSEA. V gave up 7 bases and J gave up 2 bases, with 12 bases separating them. This CDR3 is 12 amino acids long. The CDR3, as DNA: TGCAGCGGCCCACTAGCCCCCTACGAGCAGTACTTC. This encodes CSGPLAPYEQYF.

This clone has more than one count but fewer than ten. CDR3 coding DNA: TGTGCCAGCAGGATCGCTCAAGGGATCCGGGGCTACACCTTC. Translation gives CASRIAQGIRGYTF. J is TRBJ1-2 and V is TRBV5-4; the D is unclear. V was cut by 5 bases and J by 8 bases, with 19 bases left in between. From germline, CDR1 is SGHNT and CDR2 YYREEE (reference sequence). The CDR3 has 14 residues.

The chain has TRBV5-4 and TRBJ2-7; no definite D call. This CDR3 spans 14 amino acids. Germline values: CDR1 SGHNT, CDR2 YYREEE (reference sequence). Trimming took 0 bases from V and 3 from J, leaving 10 bases between them. In nucleotides, the CDR3 is TGTGCCAGCAGCTTGGAACAGAGATTCTACGAGCAGTACTTC. It specifies CASSLEQRFYEQYF.

This clone was picked up one time. This rearrangement joins TRBV7-9 to TRBJ1-4, with D unclear. Germline CDR1 SEHNR, CDR2 FQNEAQ (reference sequence). The V gene lost 1 base and the J gene lost 4 bases, with 7 bases spanning the gap. There are 14 residues in the CDR3. Here the CDR3 reads CASSLGQRNEKLFF. CDR3 DNA: TGTGCCAGCAGCTTAGGCCAGCGTAATGAAAAACTGTTTTTT.

The J gene is TRBJ2-7, the V gene TRBV7-9; no reliable D call. V was pared by 4 bases and J by 6 bases, with 7 bases between. The CDR3 runs 11 residues. Germline assignment: CDR1 SEHNR and CDR2 FQNEAQ (reference sequence). The CDR3, as DNA: TGTGCCAGCAGCTCTCTAGGCGAGCAGTACTTC. This gives the protein CASSSLGEQYF.

This chain uses TRBV18 with TRBJ1-1, with D unresolved. The CDR3 loop spans 15 amino acids. Germline lookup yields CDR1 KGHSH and CDR2 LQKENI. V was trimmed by 0 bases and J by 1 base, leaving 9 bases between them. The chain's CDR3 is CASSPPGGENTEAFF. The CDR3 DNA sequence: TGTGCCAGCTCACCACCGGGCGGGGAGAACACTGAAGCTTTCTTT.

The chain links TRBV7-9 to TRBJ2-5, with TRBD1 matching over 9 bases. CDR1 and CDR2 from the germline V gene are SEHNR and FQNEAQ (reference sequence). The CDR3 spans 15 residues. After removal of 4 bases from V and 4 bases from J, the junction contained 7 bases not matched to a gene. The CDR3 DNA follows: TGTGCCAGCAGCTCCCCGACAGGGGGGCGAGAGACCCAGTACTTC. The encoded protein is CASSSPTGGRETQYF.

About this clone: This sample includes further DNA sequences coding for the same CDR3. V usage is TRBV27 and J usage is TRBJ1-2; perhaps TRBD1 as D (6 bases). CDR1 and CDR2 from the germline V gene are MNHEY and SMNVEV (reference sequence). Trimming shortened V by 0 bases and J by 0 bases, and 14 bases separated the two germline ends. CDR3 size: 17 residues. CDR3 protein: CASSLSSRGRTNYGYTF. The CDR3 DNA sequence: TGTGCCAGCAGTTTATCAAGCAGGGGCCGAACTAACTATGGCTACACCTTC.

This clone appeared once. This sequence joins TRBV7-9 and TRBJ1-1; D not certain. The CDR3 contains 16 residues. V lost 5 bases and J 4 bases, leaving 20 bases between the germline ends. Germline CDR1 reads SEHNR; CDR2 reads FQNEAQ (reference sequence). CDR3 in DNA: TGTGCCAGCAGCCCCCGACACTTTACTACTCCCACTGAAGCTTTCTTT. Its translation is CASSPRHFTTPTEAFF.

The chain combines TRBV27 with TRBJ2-7; TRBD2 matches at 11 bases. Germline V gene sequence: CDR1 MNHEY, CDR2 SMNVEV (reference sequence). The length of the CDR3 is 15 residues. The junction had 4 bases not matched to a gene; V was cut back by 5 bases and J by 1 base. In DNA, the CDR3 is TGTGCCAGCAGTCGGGGGACTAGCGGTTCCTACGAGCAGTACTTC. Residues: CASSRGTSGSYEQYF.

A single count supports this clone. The chain links TRBV7-9 to TRBJ1-1, with a weak D call TRBD1 (5 bases). Germline V CDR1 and CDR2: SEHNR, FQNEAQ (reference sequence). The germline V and J ends were trimmed by 0 bases and 0 bases, with 11 bases remaining between them. This CDR3 has 16 residues. CDR3 loop: CASSLAFRGMNTEAFF. The CDR3 coding sequence is TGTGCCAGCAGCTTAGCGTTTCGGGGGATGAACACTGAAGCTTTCTTT.

The V and J genes are TRBV27 and TRBJ2-7; no reliable D call. Germline V gives CDR1 MNHEY, CDR2 SMNVEV (reference sequence). The CDR3 contains 13 residues. V was shortened by 8 bases and J by 2 bases, with 13 bases between the two germline ends. The CDR3 region has the DNA TGTGCCAGCTCTTGGACGGAGACCTACGAGCAGTACTTC. This gives the protein CASSWTETYEQYF.

The chain joins TRBV7-8 to TRBJ1-4; D is ambiguous. V was cut by 2 bases and J by 6 bases, with 4 bases left in between. This CDR3 is built from 12 residues. Germline V gives CDR1 SGHVS, CDR2 FQNEAQ. The CDR3 loop reads CASSLRDEKLFF. DNA of the CDR3: TGTGCCAGCAGCTTACGTGATGAAAAACTGTTTTTT.

This chain connects TRBV9 to TRBJ2-7, with D perhaps being TRBD1 or TRBD2 (5 bases each). Trimming removed 1 base from V and 5 bases from J, with 13 bases in between. This CDR3 contains 14 residues. Germline V gives CDR1 SGDLS, CDR2 YYNGEE. The CDR3 DNA reads TGTGCCAGCAGCGTAAATGTAGGGACCCACGAGCAGTACTTC. Its protein is CASSVNVGTHEQYF.

The chain joins TRBV19 to TRBJ2-1; the match to TRBD2 covers 7 bases. J gave up 4 bases and V 9 bases, and 3 bases lay outside the gene matches. CDR3 length equals 12 residues. The germline CDR1 and CDR2 sequences are LNHDA and SQIVND (reference sequence). CDR3 sequence reads: CASTSAYNEQFF. CDR3 coding DNA: TGTGCCAGCACTAGCGCATACAATGAGCAGTTCTTC.

The genes are TRBV15 and TRBJ1-2; no firm D call. The V gene's germline CDR1 is LNHNV and CDR2 YYDKDF (reference sequence). Trimming took 4 bases from V and 2 from J, leaving 20 bases between them. The CDR3 sequence is 17 residues long. The CDR3 loop is CATSTVITVIPNYGYTF. The CDR3 DNA reads TGTGCCACCAGCACGGTAATAACAGTGATTCCAAACTATGGCTACACCTTC.